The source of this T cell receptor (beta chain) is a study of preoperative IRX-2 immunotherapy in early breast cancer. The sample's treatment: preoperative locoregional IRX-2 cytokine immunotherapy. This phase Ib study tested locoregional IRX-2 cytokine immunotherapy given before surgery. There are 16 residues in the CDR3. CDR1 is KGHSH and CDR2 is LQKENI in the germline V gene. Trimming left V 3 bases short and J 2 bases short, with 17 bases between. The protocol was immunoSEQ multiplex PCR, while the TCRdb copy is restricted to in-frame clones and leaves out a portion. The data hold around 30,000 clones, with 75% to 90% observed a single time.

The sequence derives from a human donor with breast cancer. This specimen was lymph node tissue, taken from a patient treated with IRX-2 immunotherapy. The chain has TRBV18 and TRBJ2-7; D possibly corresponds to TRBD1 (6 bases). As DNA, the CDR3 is TGTGCCAGCTCACCTCTTACAGGGCCCTTAGCCTACGAGCAGTACTTC. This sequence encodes CASSPLTGPLAYEQYF.